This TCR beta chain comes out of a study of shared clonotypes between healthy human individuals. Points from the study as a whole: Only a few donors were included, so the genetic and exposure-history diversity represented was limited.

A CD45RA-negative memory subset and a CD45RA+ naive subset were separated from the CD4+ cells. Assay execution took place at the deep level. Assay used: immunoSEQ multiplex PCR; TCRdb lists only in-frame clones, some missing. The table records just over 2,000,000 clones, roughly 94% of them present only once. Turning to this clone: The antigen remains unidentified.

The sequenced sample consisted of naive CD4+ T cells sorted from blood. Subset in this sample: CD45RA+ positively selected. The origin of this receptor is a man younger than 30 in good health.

This CDR3 reads CASSDWIYGGSYEQYF. The CDR3 DNA reads as TGTGCCAGCAGTGACTGGATTTATGGGGGGTCCTACGAGCAGTACTTC. The chain combines TRBV2 with TRBJ2-7; D is possibly TRBD2 (6 bases). The CDR3 is 16 amino acids. Germline V lookup: CDR1 SNHLY, CDR2 FYNNEI. V was pared by 3 bases and J by 1 base, with 16 bases between. Supplemented by reference TRBV2 and TRBJ2-7, the full variable domain reads EPEVTQTPSHQVTQMGQEVILRCVPISNHLYFYWYRQILGQKVEFLVSFYNNEISEKSEIFDDQFSVERPDGSNFTLKIRSTKLEDSAMYFCASSDWIYGGSYEQYFGPGTRLTVT.